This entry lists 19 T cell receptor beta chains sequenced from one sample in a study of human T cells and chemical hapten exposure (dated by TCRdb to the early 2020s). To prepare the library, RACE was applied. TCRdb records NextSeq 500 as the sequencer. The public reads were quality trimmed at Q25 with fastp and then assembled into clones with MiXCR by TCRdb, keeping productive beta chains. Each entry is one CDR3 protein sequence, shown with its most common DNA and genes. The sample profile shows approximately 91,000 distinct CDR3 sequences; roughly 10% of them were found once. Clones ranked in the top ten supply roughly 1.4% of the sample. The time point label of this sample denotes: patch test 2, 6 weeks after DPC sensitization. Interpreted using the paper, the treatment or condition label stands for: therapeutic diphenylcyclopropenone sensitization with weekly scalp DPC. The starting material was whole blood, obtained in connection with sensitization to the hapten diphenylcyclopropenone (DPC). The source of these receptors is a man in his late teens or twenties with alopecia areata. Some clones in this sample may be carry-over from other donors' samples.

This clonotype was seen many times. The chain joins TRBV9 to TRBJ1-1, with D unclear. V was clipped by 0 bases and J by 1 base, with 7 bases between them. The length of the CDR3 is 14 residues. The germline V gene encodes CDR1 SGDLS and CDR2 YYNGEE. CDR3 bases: TGTGCCAGCAGCGTAGTCGATGGGAACACTGAAGCTTTCTTT. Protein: CASSVVDGNTEAFF.

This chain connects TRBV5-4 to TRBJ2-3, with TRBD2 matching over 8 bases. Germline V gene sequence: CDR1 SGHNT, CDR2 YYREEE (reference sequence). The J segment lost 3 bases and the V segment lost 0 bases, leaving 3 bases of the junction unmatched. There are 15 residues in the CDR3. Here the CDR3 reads CASSLVASGTDTQYF. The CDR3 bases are TGTGCCAGCAGCTTGGTGGCTAGCGGGACAGATACGCAGTATTTT.

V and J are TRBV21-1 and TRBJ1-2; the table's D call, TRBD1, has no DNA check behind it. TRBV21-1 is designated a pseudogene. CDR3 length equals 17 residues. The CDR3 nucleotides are TGTGCCAGCAGAGCCAGGGCCGGGATGAAGGGATCGAATGGCTACACCTTC. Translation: CASRARAGMKGSNGYTF.

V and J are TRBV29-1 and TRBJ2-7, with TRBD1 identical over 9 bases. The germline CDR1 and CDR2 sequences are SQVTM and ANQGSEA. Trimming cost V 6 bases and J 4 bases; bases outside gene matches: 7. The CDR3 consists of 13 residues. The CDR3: CSVTQGAVYEQYF. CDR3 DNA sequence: TGCAGCGTCACACAGGGGGCCGTATACGAGCAGTACTTC.

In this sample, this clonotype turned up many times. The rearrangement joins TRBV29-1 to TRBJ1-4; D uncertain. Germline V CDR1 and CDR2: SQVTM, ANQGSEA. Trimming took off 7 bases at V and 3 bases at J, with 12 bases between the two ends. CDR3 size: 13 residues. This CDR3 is CSGKSWANEKLFF. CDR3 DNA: TGCAGCGGAAAGTCGTGGGCTAATGAAAAACTGTTTTTT.

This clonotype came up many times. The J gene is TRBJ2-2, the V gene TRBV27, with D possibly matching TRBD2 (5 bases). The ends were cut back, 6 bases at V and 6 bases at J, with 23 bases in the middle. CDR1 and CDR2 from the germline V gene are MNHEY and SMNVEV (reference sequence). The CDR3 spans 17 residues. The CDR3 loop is CASSFKMTKTIAGELFF. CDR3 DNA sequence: TGTGCCAGCAGCTTTAAGATGACTAAAACGATCGCCGGGGAGCTGTTTTTT.

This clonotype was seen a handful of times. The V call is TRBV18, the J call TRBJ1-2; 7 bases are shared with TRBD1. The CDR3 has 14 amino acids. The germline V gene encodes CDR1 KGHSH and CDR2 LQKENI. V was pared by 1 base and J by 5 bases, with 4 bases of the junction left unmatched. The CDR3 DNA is TGTGCCAGCTCACCACTCCGGGACAGATATGGCTACACCTTC. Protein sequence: CASSPLRDRYGYTF. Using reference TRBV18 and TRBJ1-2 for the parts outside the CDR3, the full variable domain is NAGVMQNPRHLVRRRGQEARLRCSPMKGHSHVYWYRQLPEEGLKFMVYLQKENIIDESGMPKERFSAEFPKEGPSILRIQQVVRGDSAAYFCASSPLRDRYGYTFGSGTRLTVV.

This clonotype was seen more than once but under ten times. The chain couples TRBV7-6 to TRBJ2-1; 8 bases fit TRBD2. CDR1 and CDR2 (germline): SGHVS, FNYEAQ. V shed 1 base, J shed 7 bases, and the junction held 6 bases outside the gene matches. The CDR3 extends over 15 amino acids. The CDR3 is CASSLGGTSINEQFF. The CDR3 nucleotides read TGTGCCAGCAGCTTAGGAGGGACTAGTATAAATGAGCAGTTCTTC.

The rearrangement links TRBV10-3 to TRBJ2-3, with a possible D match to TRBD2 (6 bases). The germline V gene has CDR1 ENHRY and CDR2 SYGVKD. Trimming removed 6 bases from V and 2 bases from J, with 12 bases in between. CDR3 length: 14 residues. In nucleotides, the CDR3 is TGTGCCATCAGAGGAGGGGTCACCACAGATACGCAGTATTTT. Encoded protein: CAIRGGVTTDTQYF.

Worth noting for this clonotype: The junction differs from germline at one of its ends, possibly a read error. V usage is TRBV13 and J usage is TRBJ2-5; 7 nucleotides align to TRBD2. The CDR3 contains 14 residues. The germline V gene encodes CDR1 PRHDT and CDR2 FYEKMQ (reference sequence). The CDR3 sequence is CASSLRGNQEIQYF. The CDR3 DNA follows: TGTGCCAGCAGCTTGCGGGGGAATCAAGAGATCCAGTACTTC.

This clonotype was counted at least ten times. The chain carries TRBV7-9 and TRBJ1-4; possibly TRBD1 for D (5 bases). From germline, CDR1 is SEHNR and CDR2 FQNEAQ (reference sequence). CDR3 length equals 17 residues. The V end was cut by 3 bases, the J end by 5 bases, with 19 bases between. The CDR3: CASSFRAPVEGNEKLFF. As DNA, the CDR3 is TGTGCCAGCAGCTTCCGGGCTCCGGTAGAGGGGAATGAAAAACTGTTTTTT.

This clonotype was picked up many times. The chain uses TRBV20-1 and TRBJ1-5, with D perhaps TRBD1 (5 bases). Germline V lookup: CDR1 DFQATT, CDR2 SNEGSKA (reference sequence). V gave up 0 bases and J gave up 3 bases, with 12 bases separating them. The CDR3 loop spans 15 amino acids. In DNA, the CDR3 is TGCAGTGCTAGAGATGGGCAGGGATACAATCAGCCCCAGCATTTT. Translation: CSARDGQGYNQPQHF.

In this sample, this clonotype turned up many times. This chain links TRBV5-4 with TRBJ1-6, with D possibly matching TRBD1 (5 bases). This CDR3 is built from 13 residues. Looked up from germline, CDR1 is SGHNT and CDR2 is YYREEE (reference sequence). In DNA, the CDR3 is TGTGCTTCGAAGGGGCGGTATAATTCACCCCTCCACTTT. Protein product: CASKGRYNSPLHF.

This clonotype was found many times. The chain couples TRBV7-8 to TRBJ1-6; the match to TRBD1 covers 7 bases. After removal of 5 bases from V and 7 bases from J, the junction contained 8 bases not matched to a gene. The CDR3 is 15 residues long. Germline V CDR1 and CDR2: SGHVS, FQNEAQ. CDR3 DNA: TGTGCCAGCAGCCCCTGGACAGGCACCAATTCACCCCTCCACTTT. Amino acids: CASSPWTGTNSPLHF.

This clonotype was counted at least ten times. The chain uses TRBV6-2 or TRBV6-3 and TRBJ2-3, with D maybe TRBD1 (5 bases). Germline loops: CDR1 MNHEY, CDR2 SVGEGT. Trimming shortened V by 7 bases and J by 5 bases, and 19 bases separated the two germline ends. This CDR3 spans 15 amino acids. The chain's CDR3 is CASTQQLGARDTQYF. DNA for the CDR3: TGTGCCAGCACCCAGCAGCTAGGGGCCCGAGATACGCAGTATTTT.

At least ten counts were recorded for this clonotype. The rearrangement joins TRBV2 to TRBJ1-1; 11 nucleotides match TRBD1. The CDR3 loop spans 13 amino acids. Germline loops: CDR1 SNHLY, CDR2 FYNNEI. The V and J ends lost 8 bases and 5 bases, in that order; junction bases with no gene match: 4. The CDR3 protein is CASSGQGATEAFF. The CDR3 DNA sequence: TGTGCCAGCTCCGGACAGGGGGCTACTGAAGCTTTCTTT.

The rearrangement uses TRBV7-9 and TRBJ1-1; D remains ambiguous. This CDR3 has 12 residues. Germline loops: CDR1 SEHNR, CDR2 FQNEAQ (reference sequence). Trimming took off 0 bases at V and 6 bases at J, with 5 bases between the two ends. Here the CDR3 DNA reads TGTGCCAGCAGCTTAGCGGACCCTGAAGCTTTCTTT. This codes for CASSLADPEAFF.

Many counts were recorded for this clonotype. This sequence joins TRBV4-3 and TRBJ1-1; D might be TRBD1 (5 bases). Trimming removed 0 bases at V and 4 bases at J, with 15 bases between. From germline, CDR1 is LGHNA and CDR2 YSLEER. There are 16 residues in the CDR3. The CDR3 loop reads CASSQDWGGGSTEAFF. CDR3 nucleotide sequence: TGCGCCAGCAGCCAAGACTGGGGCGGGGGAAGCACTGAAGCTTTCTTT.

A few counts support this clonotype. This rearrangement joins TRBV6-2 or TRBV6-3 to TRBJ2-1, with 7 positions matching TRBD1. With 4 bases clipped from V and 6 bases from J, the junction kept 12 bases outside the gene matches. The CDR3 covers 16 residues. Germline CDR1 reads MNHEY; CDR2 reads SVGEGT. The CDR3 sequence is CASSWGRDSVGNEQFF. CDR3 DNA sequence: TGTGCCAGCAGTTGGGGCCGGGACAGCGTAGGCAATGAGCAGTTCTTC.